A single sample gave rise to the 9 T cell receptor beta chains below, sequenced in a study of shared clonotypes between healthy human individuals. Method: immunoSEQ multiplex PCR; TCRdb's copy keeps in-frame clones and lacks some. The sample consists of approximately 530,000 clones, roughly 95% of them appearing once. The sequenced material came from naive CD4+ T cells sorted from blood. As to subset: CD45RA+ positively selected. Receptor source: a woman aged 30 to 39 in good health.

The genes are TRBV27 and TRBJ2-7; TRBD1 aligns across 9 bases. This CDR3 is built from 14 residues. From germline, CDR1 is MNHEY and CDR2 SMNVEV (reference sequence). V shed 6 bases and J 3 bases; nucleotides not matched to a gene: 6. The CDR3 sequence: CASRAGTGFYEQYF. In DNA, the CDR3 is TGTGCCAGCAGAGCCGGGACAGGGTTCTACGAGCAGTACTTC.

V gene TRBV28 combines with J gene TRBJ2-5; the match to TRBD2 covers 8 bases. The assigned J gene may be wrong: the sequence end matches TRBJ2-7 better. Germline CDR1 is MDHEN and CDR2 is SYDVKM. The CDR3 has 15 residues. CDR3 DNA sequence: TGTGCCAGCGGTCGATACGGGACTAGTCTCGACGAGCAGTACTTC. This gives the protein CASGRYGTSLDEQYF.

The chain carries TRBV7-3 and TRBJ2-1, with 11 bases identical to TRBD2. CDR3 length: 16 residues. From germline, CDR1 is SGHTA and CDR2 FQGTGA. V shed 0 bases, J shed 6 bases, and the junction held 4 bases outside the gene matches. The CDR3 DNA is TGTGCCAGCAGCTTAACGAGGCTAGCGGGAGGCAATGAGCAGTTCTTC. Amino acids: CASSLTRLAGGNEQFF.

The V call is TRBV28, the J call TRBJ1-5; D gene uncertain. Trimming removed 6 bases from V and 6 bases from J, with 15 bases in between. Per germline, CDR1 MDHEN and CDR2 SYDVKM. This CDR3 is 14 amino acids long. In DNA form, the CDR3 reads TGTGCCAGCAGCTTTGGGGAGTTGGGTCAGCCCCAGCATTTT. It translates to CASSFGELGQPQHF.

The chain couples TRBV7-7 to TRBJ1-2; a weak D match, TRBD1 (5 bases). V lost 4 bases and J lost 4, with 19 bases in between. The CDR3 is 16 amino acids. CDR1 and CDR2 (germline): SSHAT, FNYEAQ (reference sequence). The chain's CDR3 is CASSSEQRNGAYGYTF. CDR3 nucleotide sequence: TGTGCCAGCAGCTCTGAACAGCGAAACGGGGCCTATGGCTACACCTTC.

Worth noting for this clone: Within the sample, other DNA sequences also encode this same CDR3. The CDR3 sequence is CASSYLRDTEAFF. Here the CDR3 DNA reads TGTGCCAGCAGTTACTTGAGAGACACTGAAGCTTTCTTT. The chain uses TRBV6-5 and TRBJ1-1, with no clear D. V was trimmed by 1 base and J by 3 bases, leaving 6 bases between them. There are 13 residues in the CDR3. CDR1 and CDR2 (germline): MNHEY, SVGAGI.

CDR3 protein: CASSLWRETGELFF. DNA of the CDR3: TGTGCCAGCAGCCTTTGGAGGGAAACCGGGGAGCTGTTTTTT. The chain is built from TRBV2 and TRBJ2-2; possible D gene TRBD2, 6 bases. From germline, CDR1 is SNHLY and CDR2 FYNNEI. The V end lost 6 bases, the J end lost 5 bases, and 13 bases lay between the germline ends. CDR3 size: 14 residues.

This clone was observed a single time. DNA for the CDR3: TGTGCCAGCAGTGAAGTTGGGGGCAATGAGCAGTTCTTC. It codes for CASSEVGGNEQFF. The chain is built from TRBV6-1 and TRBJ2-1; D is tentatively TRBD1 or TRBD2 (5 bases each). The CDR3 has 13 amino acids. CDR1 is MNHNS, CDR2 SASEGT, per germline. V shed 1 base and J shed 6 bases, with 7 bases lying between them.

The chain is built from TRBV15 and TRBJ1-1; 8 bases match TRBD1. CDR3 length equals 13 residues. Looked up from germline, CDR1 is LNHNV and CDR2 is YYDKDF (reference sequence). Germline trimming cut 5 bases from V and 3 bases from J; bases unmatched to any gene: 2. CDR3 bases: TGTGCCACCAGCTACAGGGGGGACACTGAAGCTTTCTTT. This encodes CATSYRGDTEAFF.